The TCR beta chain described here comes from a study of T and B cells in COVID-19 patients. TRB was amplified from approximately 250-500 ng of blood genomic DNA. Whole-study findings and limits: In COVID-19 patients, T cell receptor beta variable and joining gene use was reportedly strongly skewed.

BIOMED2 TRB-A/B primer pools were used in multiplex TRB PCR. Each CDR3 protein is one row after TCRdb ran MiXCR on the multiplex PCR reads. The repertoire holds about 22,000 distinct CDR3 sequences, with just under 30% as singletons. This clonotype was recorded a few times. The antigen is undetermined. This TCR was recovered from a human donor who had recovered from COVID-19. The sequenced sample was blood.

Here the CDR3 DNA reads TGTGCCTGGCAACCCAGACAGGGCAATCAGCCCCAGCATTTT. Its translation: CAWQPRQGNQPQHF. The chain employs TRBV30 and TRBJ1-5, with D possibly matching TRBD1 (6 bases). V was shortened by 5 bases and J by 2 bases, with 13 bases between the two germline ends. The CDR3 sequence is 14 residues long. Germline values: CDR1 GTSNPN, CDR2 SVGIG (reference sequence).